Sequencing of this TCR beta chain was carried out in a study of T cells after yellow fever vaccination (dated by TCRdb to about 2019). For the wider study: The SMART-Seq v4 Ultra Low Input RNA kit was used to prepare libraries from fractions with low cell numbers. To follow T-cell clones before and after both primary and booster YFV17D yellow fever vaccination, bulk TCR alpha and beta repertoires underwent longitudinal sequencing. Two healthy male donors made up the cohort, one aged 18 to 29 years and the other aged 30 to 40 years. Blood was drawn at multiple timepoints before and after primary and secondary immunization, with bulk PBMC replicates and cell subsets isolated.

The treatment or condition label corresponds to: live attenuated yellow fever vaccine strain. Two biological replicates of bulk PBMCs were collected at each blood-draw timepoint. A standard Ficoll-Paque protocol was used to isolate PBMCs from peripheral blood. TriZol was used to extract RNA from bulk PBMCs, CD4 and CD8 fractions, and dextramer-positive and dextramer-negative fractions. Broader findings and caveats from the paper: Compared with the primary T-cell response, the secondary T-cell response was weaker but faster, peaking on day 5 rather than day 15. Computational filtering was needed because FACS-sorted repertoires could contain abundant contaminating clonotypes from the bulk population. Because the study included only a couple of donors, the extent to which the findings can be generalized is limited. A small share of clonotypes occurred in both CD4 and CD8 compartments, likely arising from convergent recombination. Most clones expanded after primary vaccination were re-detected after the booster (96% of CD4 and roughly 87% of CD8), suggesting broad memory maintenance.

Synthesis of TCR cDNA relied on 5'RACE template switching, a step that introduced a universal primer site along with unique molecular identifiers. Priming for cDNA synthesis came from both the TCR alpha and TCR beta constant segments. Library amplification involved two PCR steps, and the second step added sample barcodes and sequencing adapters. Sequencing of libraries was done on Illumina HiSeq 2500 (2x100 bp) or NovaSeq (2x150 bp). From the authors' description of their analysis: Demultiplexing of reads and collapsing into UMI consensus sequences were performed with MIGEC, and V(D)J alignment was carried out with MiXCR. Vaccine-responding clonotypes were defined with edgeR using replicate PBMC samples, requiring FDR below 0.01 and a log2 fold change above 5 up to day 15. Bulk clonotypes were assigned CD4 or CD8 identity according to which sequenced CD4 or CD8 repertoire held them at higher abundance. Clones were called with MiXCR by TCRdb after fastp trimmed the public reads at Q25, and only in-frame beta chains were retained. Rows matching on CDR3 protein sequence are summarized as one entry with the most common DNA and genes. Clone size and V and J calls follow TCRdb, not the original study. Counted in this sample were 500,000 to 650,000 distinct CDR3 sequences; roughly an eighth of them appeared once. Under 15% of the sample is held by the ten biggest clonotypes.

Via the germline V gene (reference sequence), CDR1 is MNHEY and CDR2 SMNVEV. Its CDR3 holds 14 amino acids, cysteine through phenylalanine. The retained sequence is limited to the CDR3, 42 bases, with the frame set at the first base. Ends trimmed: V by 4 bases, J by 3 bases; bases unmatched to a gene: 2. This clonotype was recorded a few times. No antigen is known for it. No qualities accompany the bases; no much larger clone lies one base away. Sequences were derived from PBMCs, sampled on the day of the yellow fever booster vaccination. This receptor was identified in a man under 40 who received the YFV17D yellow fever vaccine. Here the chain combines TRBV27 and TRBJ1-4; 7 central nucleotides agree with TRBD1. The encoded CDR3 is CASSYRGSNEKLFF. The sequence in DNA is TGTGCCAGCAGTTACAGGGGTTCTAATGAAAAACTGTTTTTT.